One sample yielded the 24 T cell receptor beta chains listed below, sequenced in a study of blood T cells in healthy people across ages. A second about 7 to 12 cycle PCR used barcoded and J-beta primers. TCRdb re-derived calls from the 5' RACE reads in MiXCR, one entry per CDR3 protein. The data hold roughly 1.4 million distinct CDR3 sequences, with around 59% observed a single time. The source material was blood. The receptors stem from a man aged 18 to 30 in good health.

This clonotype occurred a few times. The chain employs TRBV2 and TRBJ2-7, with D possibly TRBD1 on 5 matching bases. V lost 7 bases and J lost 0, with 13 bases in between. CDR3 size: 14 residues. Germline CDR1 and CDR2: SNHLY and FYNNEI. Written as DNA, the CDR3 is TGTGCCAGCATTAGGACATTCCCCTCCTACGAGCAGTACTTC. It encodes CASIRTFPSYEQYF.

The chain combines TRBV10-2 with TRBJ1-2; no clear D. V lost 2 bases and J 3 bases, leaving 16 bases between the germline ends. This CDR3 comprises 16 residues. Germline V gene data show CDR1 as WSHSY and CDR2 as SAAADI. The CDR3 loop is CASSERWAAPDYGYTF. CDR3 coding DNA: TGCGCCAGCAGTGAGCGATGGGCCGCCCCAGACTATGGCTACACCTTC.

This sequence joins TRBV27 and TRBJ1-1; maybe TRBD1 (5 bases). The germline V gene encodes CDR1 MNHEY and CDR2 SMNVEV (reference sequence). Trimming pared 5 bases from V and 5 bases from J, leaving 18 bases between. CDR3 length: 15 amino acids. The CDR3 loop is CASSTRTGLWTEAFF. Written as DNA, the CDR3 is TGTGCCAGCAGTACCCGGACGGGGCTTTGGACTGAAGCTTTCTTT.

This clonotype has just a few counts. This chain uses TRBV5-1 with TRBJ2-3; D is unclear. Germline CDR1 and CDR2: SGHRS and YFSETQ. This CDR3 comprises 13 residues. V dropped 4 bases and J dropped 3 bases, with 9 bases sitting between them. The CDR3 reads CASSPKWTDTQYF. DNA of the CDR3: TGCGCCAGCAGCCCGAAGTGGACAGATACGCAGTATTTT.

This clonotype was seen only once. The chain links TRBV6-1 to TRBJ2-4; the D call may be TRBD1 or TRBD2 (6 bases each). Germline CDR1 is MNHNS and CDR2 is SASEGT. V was shortened by 4 bases and J by 0 bases, with 19 bases between the two germline ends. This CDR3 is 18 amino acids long. The CDR3 is CASSVALGGGVAKNIQYF. For the CDR3, the DNA is TGTGCCAGCAGTGTTGCCCTAGGAGGGGGAGTAGCCAAAAACATTCAGTACTTC.

This clonotype came up a few times. V gene TRBV12-3 or TRBV12-4 combines with J gene TRBJ1-1, with unresolved D. The CDR3 consists of 13 residues. The V end was cut by 3 bases, the J end by 1 base, with 6 bases between. This CDR3 is CASSLIQNTEAFF. The CDR3 DNA sequence: TGTGCCAGCAGTTTGATTCAGAACACTGAAGCTTTCTTT.

This clonotype was found a few times. DNA for the CDR3: TGTGCCAGCAGCTGGCTCGGGAGGATCTCCTACAATGAGCAGTTCTTC. Residues: CASSWLGRISYNEQFF. V and J are TRBV7-9 and TRBJ2-1; TRBD2 aligns across 7 bases. The V segment lost 4 bases and the J segment 0 bases; nucleotides outside the gene matches: 6. The CDR3 consists of 16 residues. From germline, CDR1 is SEHNR and CDR2 FQNEAQ (reference sequence).

The genes are TRBV29-1 and TRBJ1-1; TRBD1 might be the D (5 bases). The germline gives CDR1 SQVTM, CDR2 ANQGSEA. With 7 bases removed from V and 8 bases from J, the gap between germline ends came to 17 bases. The CDR3 extends over 12 amino acids. As DNA, the CDR3 is TGCAGCGACGTAGACTGGGGCGGAGAAGCTTTCTTT. Amino acid sequence: CSDVDWGGEAFF.

In this sample, this clonotype turned up a few times. The chain couples TRBV25-1 to TRBJ1-6; TRBD1 might be the D (6 bases). The CDR3 totals 15 residues. Germline V CDR1 and CDR2: MGHDK, SYGVNS. Trimming removed 7 bases at V and 9 bases at J, with 19 bases between. Here the CDR3 reads CASIQPTGKGSPLHF. As DNA, the CDR3 is TGTGCCAGCATCCAACCTACAGGGAAGGGTTCACCCCTCCACTTT. Supplemented by reference TRBV25-1 and TRBJ1-6, the full variable domain reads EADIYQTPRYLVIGTGKKITLECSQTMGHDKMYWYQQDPGMELHLIHYSYGVNSTEKGDLSSESTVSRIRTEHFPLTLESARPSHTSQYLCASIQPTGKGSPLHFGNGTRLTVT.

This clonotype came up a few times. The V call is TRBV29-1, the J call TRBJ2-1, with D possibly being TRBD2 (6 bases). Germline lookup yields CDR1 SQVTM and CDR2 ANQGSEA. Trimming took 7 bases from V and 4 from J, leaving 14 bases between them. The CDR3 totals 13 residues. The CDR3 loop is CSGKGEVYNEQFF. CDR3 bases: TGCAGCGGCAAAGGGGAGGTATACAATGAGCAGTTCTTC.

This clonotype was found a few times. The chain is built from TRBV12-3 or TRBV12-4 and TRBJ1-2, with D tentatively TRBD1 (5 bases). Between the trimmed V and J ends, which lost 5 bases and 5 bases, there was a span of 15 bases. CDR3 length equals 14 residues. CDR3 nucleotides: TGTGCCAGCAGTCGCCGGGGCCGGGGGTATGGCTACACCTTC. Its protein product is CASSRRGRGYGYTF.

The J gene is TRBJ1-2, the V gene TRBV7-2, with 8 bases fitting TRBD1. Germline V gives CDR1 SGHTA, CDR2 FQGNSA. V lost 1 base, J lost 4 bases, and 14 bases stayed unmatched. CDR3 length: 18 amino acids. DNA for the CDR3: TGTGCCAGCAGCTTAGTTGTCCAGGGGGCGCGAGGGACCTATGGCTACACCTTC. Translated: CASSLVVQGARGTYGYTF.

This clonotype was observed at least ten times. This chain connects TRBV12-3 or TRBV12-4 to TRBJ1-1, with D tentatively TRBD1 (6 bases). This CDR3 region has 14 residues. Trimming took off 6 bases at V and 1 base at J, with 12 bases between the two ends. The CDR3 DNA reads as TGTGCCAGCAGCCCTCGAGGGGGGAACACTGAAGCTTTCTTT. It translates to CASSPRGGNTEAFF.

CDR3 nucleotides: TGTGCCAGCACCAGACTAGCGGGAGAGGCAGATACGCAGTATTTT. Translated, it gives CASTRLAGEADTQYF. The chain employs TRBV6-1 and TRBJ2-3; 12 bases map to TRBD2. Germline values: CDR1 MNHNS, CDR2 SASEGT. The CDR3 spans 15 residues. Trimming at V came to 7 bases and at J to 4 bases, leaving 6 bases not matched to a gene.

This chain connects TRBV5-1 to TRBJ1-4; D remains ambiguous. Germline CDR1 SGHRS, CDR2 YFSETQ. The CDR3 covers 15 residues. Between the trimmed V and J ends, which lost 0 bases and 0 bases, there was a span of 6 bases. CDR3 sequence reads: CASSLGHATNEKLFF. The CDR3 nucleotides read TGCGCCAGCAGCTTGGGACATGCAACTAATGAAAAACTGTTTTTT. The entire variable domain, with the rest obtained from reference TRBV5-1 and TRBJ1-4, is as follows: KAGVTQTPRYLIKTRGQQVTLSCSPISGHRSVSWYQQTPGQGLQFLFEYFSETQRNKGNFPGRFSGRQFSNSRSEMNVSTLELGDSALYLCASSLGHATNEKLFFGSGTQLSVL.

For the CDR3, the DNA is TGTGCCAGCAGCCCTAACCCTCGGACAGGAGGATATGGCTACACCTTC. As protein: CASSPNPRTGGYGYTF. The V gene is TRBV7-9, the J gene TRBJ1-2; TRBD1 matches at 7 bases. V trimming: 5 bases; J trimming: 5 bases; junction bases outside the gene matches: 14. CDR1 is SEHNR, CDR2 FQNEAQ, per germline (reference sequence). CDR3 length equals 16 residues.

V gene TRBV2 combines with J gene TRBJ2-3; D is unresolved. The V gene lost 5 bases and the J gene lost 2 bases, with 11 bases spanning the gap. CDR1 is SNHLY, CDR2 FYNNEI, per germline. CDR3 length: 14 amino acids. In DNA, the CDR3 is TGTGCCAGCAGTAAGAGTTCGGCCACAGATACGCAGTATTTT. It specifies CASSKSSATDTQYF.

The chain joins TRBV13 to TRBJ2-5; tentatively, D is TRBD1 (5 bases). The closer fit of TRBJ2-7 to the DNA end suggests the J call may be wrong. The CDR3 consists of 15 residues. Germline V CDR1 and CDR2: PRHDT, FYEKMQ (reference sequence). Here the CDR3 DNA reads TGTGCCAGCAGCCCGTACCGGGTCTTAGGGGACGAGCAGTACTTC. Translating gives CASSPYRVLGDEQYF.

This clonotype has just a few counts. The junction departs from the called germline gene at one end, perhaps through a read error. The V call is TRBV20-1, the J call TRBJ2-5, with D possibly TRBD2 on 5 matching bases. The DNA end favors TRBJ2-7, so the J call may be wrong. Germline V gene lookup returns CDR1 DFQATT and CDR2 SNEGSKA (reference sequence). The CDR3 is 14 amino acids. The chain's CDR3 is CSAPGRGLSFEQYF. The CDR3 DNA is TGCAGTGCTCCAGGTCGGGGTTTGTCCTTCGAGCAGTACTTC.

This clonotype has a handful of counts. The rearrangement uses TRBV7-8 and TRBJ1-6; TRBD1 might be the D (5 bases). The CDR3 has 14 residues. V was shortened by 6 bases and J by 5 bases, with 11 bases between the two germline ends. The germline V gene encodes CDR1 SGHVS and CDR2 FQNEAQ. CDR3 sequence: CASRGTTDNSPLHF. The CDR3, as DNA: TGTGCCAGCAGAGGGACGACGGATAATTCACCCCTCCACTTT.

The chain recombines TRBV4-2 with TRBJ2-7, with a possible D match to TRBD1 (6 bases). This CDR3 has 14 residues. Trimming removed 4 bases from V and 2 bases from J, with 12 bases in between. The germline V gene has CDR1 LGHNA and CDR2 YNFKEQ. CDR3 region: CASSPWTVPYEQYF. CDR3 DNA sequence: TGTGCCAGCAGCCCATGGACAGTTCCCTACGAGCAGTACTTC.

The gene calls are TRBV7-9 and TRBJ2-3; 13 nucleotides align to TRBD2. The CDR3 extends over 19 amino acids. The germline V gene has CDR1 SEHNR and CDR2 FQNEAQ (reference sequence). J lost 0 bases, V lost 1 base, and 7 bases had no gene match. CDR3 sequence (DNA): TGTGCCAGCAGCTTAGTCCAGTGGGGACTAGCGGGGAGCACAGATACGCAGTATTTT. Encoded protein: CASSLVQWGLAGSTDTQYF.

In this sample, this clonotype turned up a few times. This chain connects TRBV12-3 or TRBV12-4 to TRBJ2-1, with D unclear. This CDR3 has 15 amino acids. With 3 bases removed from V and 0 bases from J, the gap between germline ends came to 9 bases. The CDR3 bases are TGTGCCAGCAGTTTGATGGAGAGCTCCTACAATGAGCAGTTCTTC. Protein: CASSLMESSYNEQFF.

The J gene is TRBJ1-4, the V gene TRBV6-5; D unresolved. This CDR3 contains 13 residues. Germline V gives CDR1 MNHEY, CDR2 SVGAGI. Deletions cut 0 bases from V and 4 bases from J, with 3 bases between. For the CDR3, the DNA is TGTGCCAGCAGTTACTCGGGTAATGAAAAACTGTTTTTT. Translation gives CASSYSGNEKLFF.